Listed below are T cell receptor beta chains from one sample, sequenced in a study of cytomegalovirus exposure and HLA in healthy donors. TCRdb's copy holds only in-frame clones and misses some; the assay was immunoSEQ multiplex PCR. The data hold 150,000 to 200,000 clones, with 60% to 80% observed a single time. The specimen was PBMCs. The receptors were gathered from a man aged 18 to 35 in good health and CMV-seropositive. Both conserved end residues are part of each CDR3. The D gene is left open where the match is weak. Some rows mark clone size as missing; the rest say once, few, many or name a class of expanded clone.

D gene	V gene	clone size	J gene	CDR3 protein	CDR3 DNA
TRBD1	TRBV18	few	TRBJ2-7	CASSEGTGGSYEQYF	TGTGCCAGCTCAGAAGGGACAGGGGGTTCCTACGAGCAGTACTTC
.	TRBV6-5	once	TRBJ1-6	CASSYEQAENSPLHF	TGTGCCAGCAGTTACGAACAGGCCGAAAATTCACCCCTCCACTTT
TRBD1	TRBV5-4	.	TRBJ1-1	CASSYDRGKFLGEAFF	TGTGCCAGCAGCTACGACAGGGGAAAATTTCTTGGTGAAGCTTTCTTT
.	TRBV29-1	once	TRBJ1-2	CSVAARGLWAF	TGCAGCGTCGCTGCCCGGGGTCTTTGGGCCTTC
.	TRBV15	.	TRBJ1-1	CATSRNPGSANTEAFF	TGTGCCACCAGCAGAAACCCAGGGTCGGCGAACACTGAAGCTTTCTTT
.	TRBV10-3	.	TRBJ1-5	CAISQGDLGAQHF	TGTGCCATCAGTCAAGGCGACCTCGGGGCCCAGCATTTT
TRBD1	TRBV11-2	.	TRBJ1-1	CASNLRDRNTEAFF	TGTGCCAGCAACCTCCGGGACAGAAACACTGAAGCTTTCTTT
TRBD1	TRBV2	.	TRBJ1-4	CASSEQGQREKLFF	TGTGCCAGCAGTGAGCAGGGACAGCGAGAAAAACTGTTTTTT
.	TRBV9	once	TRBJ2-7	CASSPSGLQSYEQYF	TGTGCCAGCAGCCCATCGGGACTCCAAAGCTACGAGCAGTACTTC
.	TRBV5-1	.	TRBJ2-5	CASNSGDFEGGQYF	TGCGCCAGCAATTCAGGGGATTTCGAGGGGGGGCAGTACTTC
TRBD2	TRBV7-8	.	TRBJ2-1	CASSLYSGTRIYNEQFF	TGTGCCAGCAGCTTATACTCCGGGACTAGGATCTACAATGAGCAGTTCTTC
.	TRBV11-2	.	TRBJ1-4	CASSLRGAGGEKLFF	TGTGCCAGCAGCTTAAGGGGCGCCGGGGGGGAAAAACTGTTTTTT
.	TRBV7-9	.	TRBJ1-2	CASSLDRHYGYTF	TGTGCCAGCAGCTTAGACAGACACTATGGCTACACCTTC
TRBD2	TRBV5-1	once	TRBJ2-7	CASSTGLAGAEQYF	TGCGCCAGCAGCACCGGACTAGCGGGAGCCGAGCAGTACTTC
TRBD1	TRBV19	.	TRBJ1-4	CASSARDRAEGNEKLFF	TGTGCCAGTAGTGCCCGGGACAGGGCAGAGGGTAATGAAAAACTGTTTTTT
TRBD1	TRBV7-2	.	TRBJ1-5	CASSSATGGIGNQPQHF	TGTGCCAGCAGCTCCGCCACAGGGGGCATCGGGAATCAGCCCCAGCATTTT
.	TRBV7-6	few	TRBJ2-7	CASSASVDEQYF	TGTGCCAGCAGTGCTAGCGTGGACGAGCAGTACTTC
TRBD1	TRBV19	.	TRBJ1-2	CASSPRDRVDYGYTF	TGTGCCAGTAGCCCTCGGGACAGGGTAGACTATGGCTACACCTTC
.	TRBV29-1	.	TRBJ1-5	CSVILGSGNQPQHF	TGCAGCGTCATTTTGGGCTCAGGCAATCAGCCCCAGCATTTT
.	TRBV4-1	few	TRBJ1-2	CASSQEAGSYGYTF	TGCGCCAGCAGCCAAGAAGCAGGGTCCTATGGCTACACCTTC
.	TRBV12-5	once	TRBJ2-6	CASGGGEWGAHSGANVLTF	TGTGCTAGTGGTGGGGGGGAATGGGGGGCTCACTCTGGGGCCAACGTCCTGACTTTC
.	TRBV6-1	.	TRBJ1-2	CASSTQGPLYGYTF	TGTGCCAGCAGTACACAGGGACCCCTCTATGGCTACACCTTC
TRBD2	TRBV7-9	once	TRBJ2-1	CSSSFTAGGPSYNEQFF	TGTTCCAGCAGCTTCACTGCGGGAGGGCCGTCCTACAATGAGCAGTTCTTC
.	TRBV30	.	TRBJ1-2	CAWSLAGVVNSGYTF	TGTGCCTGGAGTCTCGCAGGGGTCGTTAACTCTGGCTACACCTTC
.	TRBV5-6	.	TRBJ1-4	CASSLKAGRNEKLFF	TGTGCCAGCAGCTTGAAGGCAGGCCGTAATGAAAAACTGTTTTTT
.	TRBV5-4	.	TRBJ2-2	CASSRDFLDNTGELFF	TGTGCCAGCAGCCGGGACTTCCTAGACAACACCGGGGAGCTGTTTTTT
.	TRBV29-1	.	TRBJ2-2	CSVNTGNTGELFF	TGCAGCGTAAATACAGGGAACACCGGGGAGCTGTTTTTT
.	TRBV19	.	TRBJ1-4	CASSIFSGEKLFF	TGTGCCAGTAGTATCTTCAGTGGTGAAAAACTGTTTTTT
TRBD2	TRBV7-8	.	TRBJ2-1	CASSYDLNRLAGGHYNEQFF	TGTGCCAGCAGCTACGATCTGAACCGACTAGCGGGGGGGCACTACAATGAGCAGTTCTTC